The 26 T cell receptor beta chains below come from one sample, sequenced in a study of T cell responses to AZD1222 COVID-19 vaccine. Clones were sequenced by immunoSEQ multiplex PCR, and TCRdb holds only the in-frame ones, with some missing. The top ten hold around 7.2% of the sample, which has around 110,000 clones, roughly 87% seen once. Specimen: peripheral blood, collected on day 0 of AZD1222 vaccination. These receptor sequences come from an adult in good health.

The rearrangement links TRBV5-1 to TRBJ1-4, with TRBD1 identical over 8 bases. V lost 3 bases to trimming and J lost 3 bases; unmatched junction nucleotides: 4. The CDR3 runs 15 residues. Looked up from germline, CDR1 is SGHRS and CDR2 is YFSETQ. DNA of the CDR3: TGCGCCAGCAGCTCCCTACAGGGGGCTAATGAAAAACTGTTTTTT. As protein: CASSSLQGANEKLFF.

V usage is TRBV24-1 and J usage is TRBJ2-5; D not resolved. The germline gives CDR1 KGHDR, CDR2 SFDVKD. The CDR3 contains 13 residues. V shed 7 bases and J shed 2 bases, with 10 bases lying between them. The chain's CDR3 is CATSPGGQETQYF. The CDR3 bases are TGTGCCACCAGCCCTGGTGGACAAGAGACCCAGTACTTC.

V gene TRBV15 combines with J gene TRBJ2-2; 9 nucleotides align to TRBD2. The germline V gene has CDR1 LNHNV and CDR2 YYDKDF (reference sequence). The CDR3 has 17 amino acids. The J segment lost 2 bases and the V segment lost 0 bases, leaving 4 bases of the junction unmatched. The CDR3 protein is CATSREGGGANTGELFF. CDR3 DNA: TGTGCCACCAGCAGAGAAGGCGGGGGGGCCAACACCGGGGAGCTGTTTTTT.

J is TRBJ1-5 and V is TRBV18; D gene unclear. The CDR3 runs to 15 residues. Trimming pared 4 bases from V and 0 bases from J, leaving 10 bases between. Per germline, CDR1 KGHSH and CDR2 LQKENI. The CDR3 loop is CASSLTDNSNQPQHF. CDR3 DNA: TGTGCCAGCTCACTTACGGATAATAGCAATCAGCCCCAGCATTTT.

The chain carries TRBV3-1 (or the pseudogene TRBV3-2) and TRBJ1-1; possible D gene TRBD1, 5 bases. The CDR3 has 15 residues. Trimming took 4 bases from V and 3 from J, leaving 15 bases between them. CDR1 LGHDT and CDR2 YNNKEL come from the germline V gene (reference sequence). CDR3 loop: CASSPRGTRDTEAFF. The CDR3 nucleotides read TGTGCCAGCAGCCCCCGCGGGACTAGGGACACTGAAGCTTTCTTT.

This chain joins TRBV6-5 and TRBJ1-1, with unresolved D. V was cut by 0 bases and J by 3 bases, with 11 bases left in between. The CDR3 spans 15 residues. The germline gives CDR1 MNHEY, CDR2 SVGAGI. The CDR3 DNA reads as TGTGCCAGCAGTTACTCCCGGCTCCTCTACACTGAAGCTTTCTTT. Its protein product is CASSYSRLLYTEAFF.

In nucleotides, the CDR3 is TGTGCCAGCAGCATCCGGACGGGGGGAGGCGCTGAAGCTTTCTTT. Translating it yields CASSIRTGGGAEAFF. This chain connects TRBV7-8 to TRBJ1-1, with D possibly TRBD1 on 5 matching bases. Germline values: CDR1 SGHVS, CDR2 FQNEAQ. The CDR3 is 15 residues long. Trimming removed 5 bases at V and 6 bases at J, with 19 bases between.

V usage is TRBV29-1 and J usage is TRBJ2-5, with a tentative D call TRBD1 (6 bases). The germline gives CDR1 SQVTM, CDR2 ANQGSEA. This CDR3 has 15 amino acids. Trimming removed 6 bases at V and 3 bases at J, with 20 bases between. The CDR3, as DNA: TGCAGCGTCGGCCTCAATACAGGGACGGAAGAGACCCAGTACTTC. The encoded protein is CSVGLNTGTEETQYF. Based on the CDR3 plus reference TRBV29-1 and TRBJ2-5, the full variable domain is SAVISQKPSRDICQRGTSLTIQCQVDSQVTMMFWYRQQPGQSLTLIATANQGSEATYESGFVIDKFPISRPNLTFSTLTVSNMSPEDSSIYLCSVGLNTGTEETQYFGPGTRLLVL.

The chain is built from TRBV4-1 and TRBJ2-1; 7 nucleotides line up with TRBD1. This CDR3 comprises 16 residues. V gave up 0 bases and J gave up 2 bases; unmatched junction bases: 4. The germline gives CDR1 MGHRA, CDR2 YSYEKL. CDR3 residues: CASSQDQGTAYNEQFF. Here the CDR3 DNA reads TGCGCCAGCAGCCAAGATCAGGGGACAGCCTACAATGAGCAGTTCTTC.

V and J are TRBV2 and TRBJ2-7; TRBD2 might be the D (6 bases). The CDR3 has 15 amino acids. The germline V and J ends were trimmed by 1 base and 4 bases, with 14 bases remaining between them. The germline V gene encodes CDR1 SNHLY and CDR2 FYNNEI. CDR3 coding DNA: TGTGCCAGCAGTGAAGGGGCTAGCGTATCGTACGAGCAGTACTTC. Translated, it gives CASSEGASVSYEQYF.

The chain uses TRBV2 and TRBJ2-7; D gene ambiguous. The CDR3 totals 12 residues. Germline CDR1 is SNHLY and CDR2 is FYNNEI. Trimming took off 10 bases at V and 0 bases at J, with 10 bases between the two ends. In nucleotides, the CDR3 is TGTGCCACTCTGGCAGGCTCCTACGAGCAGTACTTC. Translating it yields CATLAGSYEQYF.

CDR3: CASSSRCGGQGRVTQYF. For the CDR3, the DNA is TGTGCCAGCAGCTCACGGTGTGGGGGACAGGGACGTGTTACGCAGTATTTT. The gene calls are TRBV21-1 and TRBJ2-3; the table's D call of TRBD1 was not tested on the DNA. TRBV21-1 is recorded as a pseudogene. The CDR3 length is 17 residues.

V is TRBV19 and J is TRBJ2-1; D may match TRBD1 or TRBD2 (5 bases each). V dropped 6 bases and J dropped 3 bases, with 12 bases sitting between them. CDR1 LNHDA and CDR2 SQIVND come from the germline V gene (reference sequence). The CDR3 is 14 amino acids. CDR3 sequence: CASSTGTYYNEQFF. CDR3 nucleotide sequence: TGTGCCAGTAGCACCGGGACGTACTACAATGAGCAGTTCTTC.

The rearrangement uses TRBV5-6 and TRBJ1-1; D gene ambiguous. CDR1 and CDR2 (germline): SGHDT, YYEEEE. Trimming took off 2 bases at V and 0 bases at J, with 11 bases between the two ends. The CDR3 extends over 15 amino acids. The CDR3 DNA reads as TGTGCCAGCAGCTTTGCAGGTTCTCTGAACACTGAAGCTTTCTTT. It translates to CASSFAGSLNTEAFF.

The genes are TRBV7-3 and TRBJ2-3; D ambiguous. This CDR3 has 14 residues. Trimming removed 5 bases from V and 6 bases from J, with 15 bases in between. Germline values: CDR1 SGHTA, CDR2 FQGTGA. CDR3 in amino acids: CASSQTSTEDTQYF. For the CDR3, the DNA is TGTGCCAGCAGCCAAACCTCGACCGAGGATACGCAGTATTTT. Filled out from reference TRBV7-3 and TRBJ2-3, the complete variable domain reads GAGVSQTPSNKVTEKGKYVELRCDPISGHTALYWYRQSLGQGPEFLIYFQGTGAADDSGLPNDRFFAVRPEGSVSTLKIQRTERGDSAVYLCASSQTSTEDTQYFGPGTRLTVL.

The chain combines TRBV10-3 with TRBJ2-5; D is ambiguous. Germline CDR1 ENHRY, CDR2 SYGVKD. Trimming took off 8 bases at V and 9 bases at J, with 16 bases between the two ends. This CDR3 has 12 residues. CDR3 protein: CAISQPELAQYF. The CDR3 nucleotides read TGTGCCATCTCGCAGCCCGAGCTGGCCCAGTACTTC.

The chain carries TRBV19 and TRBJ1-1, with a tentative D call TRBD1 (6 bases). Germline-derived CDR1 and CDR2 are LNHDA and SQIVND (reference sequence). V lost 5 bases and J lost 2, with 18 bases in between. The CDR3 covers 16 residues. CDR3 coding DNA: TGTGCCAGTAGTCCCCGGAGGGGGGCCTTAAACACTGAAGCTTTCTTT. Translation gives CASSPRRGALNTEAFF.

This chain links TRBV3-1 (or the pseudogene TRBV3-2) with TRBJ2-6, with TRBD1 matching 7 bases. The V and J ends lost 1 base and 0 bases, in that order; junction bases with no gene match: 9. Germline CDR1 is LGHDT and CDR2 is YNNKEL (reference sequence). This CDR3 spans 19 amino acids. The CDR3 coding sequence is TGTGCCAGCAGCCAAGGAGAGCCACAGGGGATCTCTGGGGCCAACGTCCTGACTTTC. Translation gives CASSQGEPQGISGANVLTF.

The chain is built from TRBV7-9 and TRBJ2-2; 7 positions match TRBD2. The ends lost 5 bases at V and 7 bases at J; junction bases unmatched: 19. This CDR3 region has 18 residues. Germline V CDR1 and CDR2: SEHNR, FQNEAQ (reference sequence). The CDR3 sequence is CASSVRTARGEDIGELFF. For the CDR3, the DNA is TGTGCCAGCAGCGTACGCACGGCCCGGGGGGAGGATATCGGGGAGCTGTTTTTT.

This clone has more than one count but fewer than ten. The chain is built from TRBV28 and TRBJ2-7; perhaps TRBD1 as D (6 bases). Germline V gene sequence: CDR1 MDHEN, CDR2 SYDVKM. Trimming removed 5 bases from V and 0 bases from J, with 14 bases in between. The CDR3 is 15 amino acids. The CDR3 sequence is CASSLSGTPSYEQYF. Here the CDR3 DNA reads TGTGCCAGCAGTCTTTCCGGGACACCCTCCTACGAGCAGTACTTC.

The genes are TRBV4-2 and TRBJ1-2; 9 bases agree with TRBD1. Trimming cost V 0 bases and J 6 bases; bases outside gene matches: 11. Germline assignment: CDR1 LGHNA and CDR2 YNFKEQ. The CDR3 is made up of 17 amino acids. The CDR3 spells CASSQDVEQGAFHGYTF. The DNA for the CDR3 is TGTGCCAGCAGCCAAGATGTCGAACAGGGGGCTTTCCATGGCTACACCTTC.

The CDR3 nucleotides are TGTGCCAGCAGCCGGACAGTCTCTGGAAACACCATATATTTT. It codes for CASSRTVSGNTIYF. This chain joins TRBV7-9 and TRBJ1-3, with D possibly TRBD1 on 6 matching bases. CDR1 is SEHNR, CDR2 FQNEAQ, per germline (reference sequence). This CDR3 contains 14 residues. V was cut by 5 bases and J by 0 bases, with 8 bases left in between.

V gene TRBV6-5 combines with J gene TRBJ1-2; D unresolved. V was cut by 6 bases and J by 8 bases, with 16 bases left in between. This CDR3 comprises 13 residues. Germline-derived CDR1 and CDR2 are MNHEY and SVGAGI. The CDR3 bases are TGTGCCAGCAGGCTGGGCCTTGCGGGAGGCTACACCTTC. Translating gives CASRLGLAGGYTF.

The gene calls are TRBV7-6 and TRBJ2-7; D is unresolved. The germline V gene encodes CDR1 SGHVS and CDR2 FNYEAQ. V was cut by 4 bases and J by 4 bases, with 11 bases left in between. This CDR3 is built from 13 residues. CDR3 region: CASSSSRRYEQYF. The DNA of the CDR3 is TGTGCCAGCAGCTCGAGTCGGCGGTACGAGCAGTACTTC.

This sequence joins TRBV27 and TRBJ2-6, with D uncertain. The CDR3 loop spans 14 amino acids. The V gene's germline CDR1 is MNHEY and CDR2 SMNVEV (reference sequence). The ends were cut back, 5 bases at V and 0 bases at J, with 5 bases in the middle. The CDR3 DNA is TGTGCCAGCAGTCCTCTCTCTGGGGCCAACGTCCTGACTTTC. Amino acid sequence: CASSPLSGANVLTF.

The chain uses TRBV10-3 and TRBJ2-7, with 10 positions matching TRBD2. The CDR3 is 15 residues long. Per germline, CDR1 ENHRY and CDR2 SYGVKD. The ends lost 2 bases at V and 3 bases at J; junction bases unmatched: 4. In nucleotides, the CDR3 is TGTGCCATCAGTGAGACTAGCGGGATGATCTACGAGCAGTACTTC. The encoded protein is CAISETSGMIYEQYF.